A single sample gave rise to the 18 T cell receptor beta chains below, sequenced in a study of blood T cell repertoires in COVID-19. TCRdb keeps only in-frame clones here, not all; method: immunoSEQ multiplex PCR. The sample has 100,000 or so clones, roughly 85% seen once. Source material: peripheral blood. These receptors were collected from a woman in her 70s with acute or convalescent COVID-19.

This rearrangement joins TRBV27 to TRBJ1-2, with D unclear. This CDR3 region has 13 residues. The ends were cut back, 2 bases at V and 4 bases at J, with 8 bases in the middle. Germline lookup yields CDR1 MNHEY and CDR2 SMNVEV (reference sequence). For the CDR3, the DNA is TGTGCCAGCAGTTTAGGGGAGTCCTATGGCTACACCTTC. Protein product: CASSLGESYGYTF.

This chain links TRBV4-1 with TRBJ2-1, with 8 bases lining up with TRBD2. The length of the CDR3 is 15 residues. The V gene end was trimmed by 4 bases and the J gene end by 0 bases; junction bases not matched to a gene: 2. CDR1 MGHRA and CDR2 YSYEKL come from the germline V gene. CDR3 coding DNA: TGCGCCAGCAGCCCCAGCGGGAGCTCCTACAATGAGCAGTTCTTC. It codes for CASSPSGSSYNEQFF.

The rearrangement joins TRBV9 to TRBJ2-7, with TRBD1 as a possible D gene (6 bases). This CDR3 region has 15 residues. Trimming removed 3 bases from V and 3 bases from J, with 16 bases in between. Germline values: CDR1 SGDLS, CDR2 YYNGEE. CDR3 sequence reads: CASSANGTPNYEQYV. CDR3 nucleotide sequence: TGTGCCAGCAGCGCCAATGGGACACCAAACTACGAGCAGTACGTC.

CDR3 DNA: TGTGCCACCGCGACAGTTTCCTACGAGCAGTACTTC. Its protein is CATATVSYEQYF. V and J are TRBV10-3 and TRBJ2-7; possible D gene TRBD1, 5 bases. The CDR3 loop spans 12 amino acids. The germline V and J ends were trimmed by 10 bases and 1 base, with 11 bases remaining between them. Germline V gene sequence: CDR1 ENHRY, CDR2 SYGVKD.

The chain joins TRBV18 to TRBJ1-4; no firm D call. The CDR3 sequence is 14 residues long. Per germline, CDR1 KGHSH and CDR2 LQKENI. With 0 bases removed from V and 2 bases from J, the gap between germline ends came to 4 bases. The DNA of the CDR3 is TGTGCCAGCTCACCACCGTCGACTAATGAAAAACTGTTTTTT. It yields the protein CASSPPSTNEKLFF.

The sample holds a few counts of this clone. J is TRBJ2-2 and V is TRBV21-1; TRBD1 reflects the table's D call only, with no check against the DNA. TRBV21-1 is deemed a pseudogene. CDR3 length: 18 amino acids. The CDR3, as DNA: TGTGCCAGCAGCGAACCGGGACAGGGGATCGTGAGCACCGGGGAGCTGTTTTTT. It translates to CASSEPGQGIVSTGELFF.

This clone is a singleton in its sample. This chain uses TRBV7-2 with TRBJ2-3; 11 positions match TRBD2. Per the germline V gene, CDR1 is SGHTA and CDR2 is FQGNSA. V shed 5 bases and J 5 bases; nucleotides not matched to a gene: 6. The CDR3 contains 15 residues. DNA of the CDR3: TGTGCCAGCAGCCTGACTAGCGGGGCCGGAGATACGCAGTATTTT. Translating it yields CASSLTSGAGDTQYF.

The chain uses TRBV18 and TRBJ2-6; the D gene is possibly TRBD1 (6 bases). The V gene lost 5 bases and the J gene lost 4 bases, with 12 bases spanning the gap. Germline values: CDR1 KGHSH, CDR2 LQKENI. The CDR3 loop spans 15 amino acids. Here the CDR3 reads CASSTGTTGANVLTF. In DNA, the CDR3 is TGTGCCAGCTCAACCGGGACAACCGGGGCCAACGTCCTGACTTTC.

The chain joins TRBV6-6 to TRBJ1-2, with 7 bases identical to TRBD1. Germline CDR1 is MNHNY and CDR2 is SVGAGI (reference sequence). Losses at the gene ends were 6 bases for V and 8 bases for J; bases not matched to a gene: 21. This CDR3 contains 17 residues. In nucleotides, the CDR3 is TGTGCCAGCAGCCGACCTCGGGGCGGGAGGGCAGGGGGAGGCTACACCTTC. Protein: CASSRPRGGRAGGGYTF.

The J gene is TRBJ2-1, the V gene TRBV7-3; a weak D match, TRBD2 (6 bases). Per the germline V gene, CDR1 is SGHTA and CDR2 is FQGTGA. The V end lost 3 bases, the J end lost 5 bases, and 11 bases lay between the germline ends. The CDR3 totals 14 residues. This CDR3 is CASSLSGPDNEQFF. The CDR3 DNA sequence: TGTGCCAGCAGCTTGAGCGGGCCGGACAATGAGCAGTTCTTC.

This clone was seen a single time. This chain uses TRBV15 with TRBJ2-1; 10 nucleotides line up with TRBD1. V gave up 0 bases and J gave up 11 bases; unmatched junction bases: 7. CDR1 is LNHNV and CDR2 is YYDKDF in the germline V gene (reference sequence). The CDR3 has 15 residues. CDR3 loop: CATSRDLGDRGKQFF. The CDR3 DNA sequence: TGTGCCACCAGCAGAGATCTAGGGGACAGGGGAAAGCAGTTCTTC.

The V call is TRBV10-3, the J call TRBJ1-5; D is possibly TRBD1 (5 bases). Germline lookup yields CDR1 ENHRY and CDR2 SYGVKD. CDR3 length: 16 amino acids. With 3 bases removed from V and 1 base from J, the gap between germline ends came to 13 bases. The CDR3 DNA sequence: TGTGCCATCAGTGACCCCAGCCGGGGGAGCAATCAGCCCCAGCATTTT. It is translated as CAISDPSRGSNQPQHF.

This chain connects TRBV24-1 to TRBJ1-5, with 7 bases identical to TRBD1. Germline CDR1 is KGHDR and CDR2 is SFDVKD. The CDR3 totals 15 residues. V lost 3 bases to trimming and J lost 7 bases; unmatched junction nucleotides: 8. CDR3 residues: CATSDTQGVDQPQHF. The CDR3 DNA follows: TGTGCCACCAGTGATACGCAGGGGGTTGACCAGCCCCAGCATTTT.

The V and J genes are TRBV9 and TRBJ1-2; TRBD1 aligns across 10 bases. This CDR3 comprises 16 residues. V was clipped by 0 bases and J by 7 bases; unmatched bases: 9. Germline-derived CDR1 and CDR2 are SGDLS and YYNGEE. The CDR3 DNA reads as TGTGCCAGCAGCGTAGATTTCTCGGGGACAGGGGCTGGCTACACCTTC. This codes for CASSVDFSGTGAGYTF.

The chain combines TRBV6-5 with TRBJ2-5, with TRBD2 identical over 11 bases. J was trimmed by 3 bases and V by 5 bases; bases with no gene match: 5. CDR1 MNHEY and CDR2 SVGAGI come from the germline V gene. The CDR3 is 15 residues long. This chain's CDR3 is CASSTTTSGKETQYF. DNA for the CDR3: TGTGCCAGCAGTACTACGACTAGCGGGAAAGAGACCCAGTACTTC.

This chain connects TRBV5-1 to TRBJ1-1, with D possibly being TRBD1 (6 bases). Trimming pared 1 base from V and 1 base from J, leaving 14 bases between. This CDR3 is built from 16 residues. The germline V gene has CDR1 SGHRS and CDR2 YFSETQ. The CDR3 region is CASSLMEDSPNTEAFF. DNA for the CDR3: TGCGCCAGCAGCTTGATGGAGGACAGCCCGAACACTGAAGCTTTCTTT.

V and J are TRBV9 and TRBJ1-6; a possible D gene is TRBD1 (5 bases). In germline, CDR1 is SGDLS, CDR2 YYNGEE. V lost 4 bases and J 7 bases, leaving 15 bases between the germline ends. The CDR3 is 15 residues long. The CDR3 protein is CASSRQQDANSPLHF. The CDR3 coding sequence is TGTGCCAGCAGCCGCCAACAGGACGCCAATTCACCCCTCCACTTT. Full variable domain (outside the CDR3, taken from reference TRBV9 and TRBJ1-6): DSGVTQTPKHLITATGQRVTLRCSPRSGDLSVYWYQQSLDQGLQFLIQYYNGEERAKGNILERFSAQQFPDLHSELNLSSLELGDSALYFCASSRQQDANSPLHFGNGTRLTVT.

The CDR3 spells CSVDPGAQDSYTF. The CDR3 nucleotides read TGCAGCGTTGACCCAGGGGCCCAGGATAGCTACACCTTC. This chain links TRBV29-1 with TRBJ1-2; D is possibly TRBD1 (6 bases). This CDR3 has 13 amino acids. Trimming shortened V by 3 bases and J by 9 bases, and 17 bases separated the two germline ends. The germline V gene encodes CDR1 SQVTM and CDR2 ANQGSEA.